This TCR beta chain originates from a study of chemoradiotherapy in HPV16-positive cancers. The method was immunoSEQ multiplex PCR; TCRdb's version includes in-frame clones alone and lacks a portion of them. Of more than 25,000 clones detected, roughly 92% appear once; the ten largest clones hold roughly 18%. With 2 bases removed from V and 4 bases from J, the gap between germline ends came to 11 bases. The germline V gene encodes CDR1 MNHEY and CDR2 SVGAGI. There are 14 residues in the CDR3. Over chemoradiotherapy, repertoires were sampled more than once. The clonotype originates from a human donor with HPV-associated anogenital cancer. This material consisted of blood, taken from a patient who underwent chemoradiotherapy. This chain links TRBV6-5 with TRBJ1-1; perhaps TRBD1 as D (5 bases). As DNA, the CDR3 is TGTGCCAGCAGTTACGTGGGGGGGGGCACTGAAGCTTTCTTT. Amino acids: CASSYVGGGTEAFF.